Listed below are T cell receptor beta chains from one sample, sequenced in a study of T-cell memory formation after mild COVID-19. TCRdb called the 5' RACE reads again in MiXCR, with one record for every CDR3 protein. The sample includes tens of thousands of distinct CDR3 sequences, 6% to 7% seen only once; the top ten take 0.79%. Material for sequencing was PBMCs or a T cell subset sorted from them (not recorded which). The receptor source for this set is an adult who had mild COVID-19 (a few samples of this study predate the infection). Cell type and time point are not known. CDR3s include the opening cysteine and the closing phenylalanine or tryptophan. Each record gives: CDR3 protein, J gene, V gene.

CDR3 protein: CASSMGREETQYF; J gene: TRBJ2-5; V gene: TRBV19
CDR3 protein: CSASWGTGEETQYF; J gene: TRBJ2-5; V gene: TRBV20-1
CDR3 protein: CASAPAGTDTQYF; J gene: TRBJ2-3; V gene: TRBV19
CDR3 protein: CASSYSASPDTQYF; J gene: TRBJ2-3; V gene: TRBV6-2/TRBV6-3
CDR3 protein: CASSSSGVEANYGYTF; J gene: TRBJ1-2; V gene: TRBV7-9
CDR3 protein: CASSLDGTSRQTQYF; J gene: TRBJ2-5; V gene: TRBV11-3
CDR3 protein: CASSPDSNSYGYTF; J gene: TRBJ1-2; V gene: TRBV7-3
CDR3 protein: CASSLAQGAETQYF; J gene: TRBJ2-5; V gene: TRBV7-2
CDR3 protein: CASRRGDSGNTIYF; J gene: TRBJ1-3; V gene: TRBV6-6
CDR3 protein: CATSDLQGGASGANVLTF; J gene: TRBJ2-6; V gene: TRBV24-1
CDR3 protein: CASSPRLAGVADTQYF; J gene: TRBJ2-3; V gene: TRBV5-1